This T cell receptor beta chain is drawn from a study of CD8 T cells in ankylosing spondylitis. Study observations and caveats: Disease-linked clones were reportedly significantly enriched in matched ankylosing spondylitis synovial fluid. Seemingly distinctive of ankylosing spondylitis blood was a TCR beta motif formed by eight highly homologous variants.

For TCR beta, libraries came from quantitative 5'-RACE with molecular barcodes. MiXCR, applied by TCRdb to the 5' RACE reads, yields one record per CDR3 protein. Of fewer than 550,000 distinct CDR3 sequences listed, about 5.2% are singletons. This clonotype has only a few counts. The antigen remains unidentified. Germline values: CDR1 KGHSH, CDR2 LQKENI. Trimming cost V 1 base and J 3 bases; bases outside gene matches: 5. This CDR3 comprises 16 residues. The sequence came from a male donor with ankylosing spondylitis. The material sequenced was blood, either unsorted or a sorted T cell fraction (not recorded which). The chain uses TRBV18 and TRBJ2-1; 8 nucleotides match TRBD2. Here the CDR3 reads CASSPQAGGHYNEQFF. The CDR3 DNA reads TGTGCCAGCTCACCACAGGCGGGAGGTCACTACAATGAGCAGTTCTTC.